The 29 T cell receptor beta chains below all came from one sample that was sequenced in a study of T-cell memory formation after mild COVID-19. Via MiXCR, TCRdb re-called the 5' RACE reads, giving one row per CDR3 protein. There are some 130,000 distinct CDR3 sequences in the sample; approximately 5.9% occur only once, and 2% to 2.5% lies in the top ten. Sequencing input: PBMCs or a T cell subset sorted from them (not recorded which). The source is an adult woman who had mild COVID-19 (a few samples of this study predate the infection). Cell type and time point are not known.

This clonotype was observed a handful of times. The rearrangement uses TRBV24-1 and TRBJ1-4, with 8 positions matching TRBD1. The length of the CDR3 is 15 residues. V shed 3 bases and J 7 bases; nucleotides not matched to a gene: 6. Germline loops: CDR1 KGHDR, CDR2 SFDVKD. CDR3 nucleotide sequence: TGTGCCACCAGTGATCCGACAGGGGCAGGTGAAAAACTGTTTTTT. Translation: CATSDPTGAGEKLFF.

This clonotype was found many times. The V gene is TRBV14, the J gene TRBJ2-1; perhaps TRBD2 as D (6 bases). Germline CDR1 SGHDN, CDR2 FVKESK. This CDR3 spans 16 amino acids. Trimming pared 1 base from V and 0 bases from J, leaving 10 bases between. In nucleotides, the CDR3 is TGTGCCAGCAGCCAAGTAGTCGGGAGCTCCTACAATGAGCAGTTCTTC. It yields the protein CASSQVVGSSYNEQFF.

The chain is built from TRBV18 and TRBJ1-1, with D hard to call. V gave up 5 bases and J gave up 0 bases, with 7 bases separating them. CDR1 and CDR2 from the germline V gene are KGHSH and LQKENI. This CDR3 spans 13 amino acids. CDR3 sequence: CASSSTVNTEAFF. The CDR3 coding sequence is TGTGCCAGCTCAAGTACAGTGAACACTGAAGCTTTCTTT. Full variable domain (missing parts from reference TRBV18 and TRBJ1-1): NAGVMQNPRHLVRRRGQEARLRCSPMKGHSHVYWYRQLPEEGLKFMVYLQKENIIDESGMPKERFSAEFPKEGPSILRIQQVVRGDSAAYFCASSSTVNTEAFFGQGTRLTVV.

V and J are TRBV6-5 and TRBJ2-2; tentatively, D is TRBD2 (5 bases). CDR3 size: 13 residues. Looked up from germline, CDR1 is MNHEY and CDR2 is SVGAGI. With 7 bases removed from V and 5 bases from J, the gap between germline ends came to 11 bases. CDR3 bases: TGTGCCAGCAACGGAGAGGGAACCGGGGAGCTGTTTTTT. It is translated as CASNGEGTGELFF.

This clonotype was detected only a few times. This chain links TRBV3-1 with TRBJ2-1; possibly TRBD2 for D (6 bases). The V end was cut by 4 bases, the J end by 6 bases, with 13 bases between. This CDR3 has 14 residues. Germline CDR1 LGHDT, CDR2 YNNKEL (reference sequence). This CDR3 reads CASSLGLRGNEQFF. CDR3 coding DNA: TGTGCCAGCAGCCTCGGACTGCGGGGCAATGAGCAGTTCTTC.

This clonotype was detected many times. In DNA form, the CDR3 reads TGTGCCAGCAGTTTAGCCAGGTCCTACGAGCAGTACTTC. Translation gives CASSLARSYEQYF. The chain couples TRBV12-3 or TRBV12-4 to TRBJ2-7, with D unclear. Trimming stripped 0 bases from V and 1 base from J, with 4 bases between. There are 13 residues in the CDR3.

The V call is TRBV20-1, the J call TRBJ2-3, with TRBD1 matching over 7 bases. CDR1 and CDR2 (germline): DFQATT, SNEGSKA (reference sequence). Losses at the gene ends were 3 bases for V and 0 bases for J; bases not matched to a gene: 6. This CDR3 has 15 residues. DNA for the CDR3: TGCAGTGCTAGCGGGGACAGTCGGAGCACAGATACGCAGTATTTT. This codes for CSASGDSRSTDTQYF.

The rearrangement links TRBV12-3 or TRBV12-4 to TRBJ2-2; TRBD1 matches 9 bases. With 5 bases clipped from V and 9 bases from J, the junction kept 7 bases outside the gene matches. CDR3 length: 14 residues. The CDR3 region has the DNA TGTGCCAGCAGTGCATGGACAGGGGAGAGGGAGCTGTTTTTT. This encodes CASSAWTGERELFF.

This clonotype was observed a handful of times. The rearrangement uses TRBV12-3 or TRBV12-4 and TRBJ1-3; TRBD1 matches 9 bases. With 7 bases clipped from V and 4 bases from J, the junction kept 5 bases outside the gene matches. The CDR3 extends over 14 amino acids. CDR3 residues: CASIRGTGGNTIYF. The CDR3 nucleotides read TGTGCCAGCATCCGAGGGACAGGGGGAAACACCATATATTTT.

Many counts were recorded for this clonotype. V and J are TRBV5-1 and TRBJ2-3, with D maybe TRBD1 (6 bases). Germline CDR1 and CDR2: SGHRS and YFSETQ. CDR3 length equals 15 residues. Deletions cut 2 bases from V and 7 bases from J, with 17 bases between. The CDR3 nucleotides are TGCGCCAGCAGCTTAATGACAGGCGCCCTGAATACGCAGTATTTT. Translation: CASSLMTGALNTQYF.

This chain uses TRBV15 with TRBJ1-6; D gene uncertain. Germline CDR1 and CDR2: LNHNV and YYDKDF (reference sequence). The CDR3 is made up of 14 amino acids. Trimming removed 0 bases at V and 7 bases at J, with 7 bases between. The CDR3 spells CATSREPHNSPLHF. CDR3 in DNA: TGTGCCACCAGCAGAGAGCCGCACAATTCACCCCTCCACTTT.

J is TRBJ1-6 and V is TRBV2; TRBD1 is a possible D gene (6 bases). The CDR3 sequence is 14 residues long. Germline V gene data show CDR1 as SNHLY and CDR2 as FYNNEI. The germline V and J ends were trimmed by 4 bases and 3 bases, with 7 bases remaining between them. The CDR3 DNA follows: TGTGCCAGCAGTGGGGACATCTATAATTCACCCCTCCACTTT. Residues: CASSGDIYNSPLHF.

This clonotype was seen ten or more times. The chain combines TRBV28 with TRBJ1-1; D unresolved. This CDR3 spans 13 amino acids. CDR1 and CDR2 from the germline V gene are MDHEN and SYDVKM. Trimming removed 2 bases at V and 0 bases at J, with 4 bases between. CDR3 amino acids: CASSLPVNTEAFF. CDR3 in DNA: TGTGCCAGCAGTTTACCGGTGAACACTGAAGCTTTCTTT.

This clonotype was detected many times. The chain recombines TRBV18 with TRBJ1-1; 9 bases are a match to TRBD1. In germline, CDR1 is KGHSH, CDR2 LQKENI. The CDR3 contains 20 residues. The J segment lost 1 base and the V segment lost 5 bases, leaving 20 bases of the junction unmatched. CDR3 coding DNA: TGTGCCAGCTCAATCGTTGCTTTGACGGGGACAGGGTCGGGGAACACTGAAGCTTTCTTT. Protein: CASSIVALTGTGSGNTEAFF.

The chain recombines TRBV6-4 with TRBJ2-5; 10 positions match TRBD1. Trimming removed 2 bases from V and 2 bases from J; junction bases left unmatched: 17. Germline V gene data show CDR1 as MRHNA and CDR2 as SNTAGT. This CDR3 region has 20 residues. DNA of the CDR3: TGTGCCAGCAGTGACCGGTCGGTGGCCATTGGGGACAGGGGTCAAGAGACCCAGTACTTC. It is translated as CASSDRSVAIGDRGQETQYF.

This clonotype was counted between two and nine times. The V call is TRBV20-1, the J call TRBJ1-2, with D perhaps matching TRBD1 (5 bases). Looked up from germline, CDR1 is DFQATT and CDR2 is SNEGSKA (reference sequence). The CDR3 is 15 residues long. The ends were cut back, 4 bases at V and 4 bases at J, with 19 bases in the middle. CDR3 nucleotides: TGCAGTGCTACGGGAGGGGCCGGACTTAGCTATGGCTACACCTTC. Translation: CSATGGAGLSYGYTF.

There are many counts of this clonotype. This chain connects TRBV10-3 to TRBJ1-4; 7 bases are shared with TRBD1. The length of the CDR3 is 15 residues. V lost 8 bases and J lost 8; bases outside the gene matches: 14. Germline CDR1 and CDR2: ENHRY and SYGVKD. Written as DNA, the CDR3 is TGTGCCATCGCGACAGGGAAGGGCTTAGGAGAAAAACTGTTTTTT. This sequence encodes CAIATGKGLGEKLFF.

The rearrangement joins TRBV6-1 to TRBJ2-2; D remains unclear. The germline gives CDR1 MNHNS, CDR2 SASEGT. The CDR3 consists of 14 residues. Trimming removed 4 bases from V and 1 base from J, with 7 bases in between. CDR3 amino acids: CASSGEVNTGELFF. DNA for the CDR3: TGTGCCAGCAGTGGGGAAGTGAACACCGGGGAGCTGTTTTTT.

The chain uses TRBV6-2 or TRBV6-3 and TRBJ1-5; D is undetermined. Germline V lookup: CDR1 MNHEY, CDR2 SVGEGT. Trimming pared 6 bases from V and 4 bases from J, leaving 7 bases between. This CDR3 comprises 12 residues. CDR3: CASRLGNQPQHF. As DNA, the CDR3 is TGTGCCAGCAGATTAGGGAATCAGCCCCAGCATTTT.

This clonotype occurred a few times. V is TRBV19 and J is TRBJ1-2; 7 bases fit TRBD1. CDR3 length equals 13 residues. CDR1 LNHDA and CDR2 SQIVND come from the germline V gene (reference sequence). V shed 8 bases and J 5 bases; nucleotides not matched to a gene: 8. The CDR3 nucleotides are TGTGCCAGTCACGGACAGGAGGGATATGGCTACACCTTC. It encodes CASHGQEGYGYTF.

This clonotype came up many times. Mismatch with germline at one junction end may stem from a read error. This chain joins TRBV5-1 and TRBJ2-1, with 7 bases aligning to TRBD1. In germline, CDR1 is SGHRS, CDR2 YFSETQ. The CDR3 is 12 amino acids. The CDR3 loop reads CASSLAGGKVVF. As DNA, the CDR3 is TGCGCCAGCAGCTTGGCAGGGGGTAAGGTGGTCTTC.

There are a few counts of this clonotype. One end of the junction varies from germline; a read error may be responsible. The chain has TRBV11-3 and TRBJ2-2, with a weak D call TRBD1 (5 bases). The CDR3 has 15 residues. Germline V CDR1 and CDR2: SGHNT, YENEEA. Here the CDR3 reads CASSPQGTKTGELFF. CDR3 sequence (DNA): TGTGCCAGCAGCCCCCAGGGTACGAAAACCGGGGAGCTGTTTTTT. Based on the CDR3 plus reference TRBV11-3 and TRBJ2-2, the full variable domain is EAGVVQSPRYKIIEKKQPVAFWCNPISGHNTLYWYLQNLGQGPELLIRYENEEAVDDSQLPKDRFSAERLKGVDSTLKIQPAELGDSAVYLCASSPQGTKTGELFFGEGSRLTVL.

This clonotype appeared a few times. V is TRBV5-1 and J is TRBJ2-1; TRBD1 matches 7 bases. Trimming cost V 4 bases and J 2 bases; bases outside gene matches: 9. This CDR3 has 16 residues. Looked up from germline, CDR1 is SGHRS and CDR2 is YFSETQ. In DNA, the CDR3 is TGCGCCAGCAGCCGCATAAGACAGGGTCCCTACAATGAGCAGTTCTTC. Protein: CASSRIRQGPYNEQFF.

This clonotype has just a few counts. The CDR3 DNA reads as TGTGCCACCAGTAGCGGGAGTCACAATGAGCAGTTCTTC. Its translation: CATSSGSHNEQFF. This chain connects TRBV24-1 to TRBJ2-1, with 8 bases fitting TRBD2. The CDR3 length is 13 residues. Germline values: CDR1 KGHDR, CDR2 SFDVKD. Losses at the gene ends were 6 bases for V and 5 bases for J; bases not matched to a gene: 2.

The chain links TRBV6-6 to TRBJ2-2; unclear D gene. Germline CDR1 reads MNHNY; CDR2 reads SVGAGI (reference sequence). The length of the CDR3 is 15 residues. Trimming stripped 3 bases from V and 7 bases from J, with 15 bases between. The CDR3 is CASSYALPPVGELFF. The CDR3, as DNA: TGTGCCAGCAGTTATGCGTTGCCGCCGGTCGGGGAGCTGTTTTTT.

Many counts were recorded for this clonotype. This chain connects TRBV27 to TRBJ1-1, with 7 bases lining up with TRBD1. CDR3 length: 17 amino acids. The germline gives CDR1 MNHEY, CDR2 SMNVEV (reference sequence). The V segment lost 2 bases and the J segment 4 bases; nucleotides outside the gene matches: 13. The CDR3 DNA reads as TGTGCCAGCAGTTTAAAGCCGCCTTGGGACAGACGCACTGAAGCTTTCTTT. Encoded protein: CASSLKPPWDRRTEAFF.

As for this clonotype: Relative to the germline gene, one junction end is altered; a read error may explain this. This sequence joins TRBV14 and TRBJ2-7, with a tentative D call TRBD2 (6 bases). There are 13 residues in the CDR3. Germline lookup yields CDR1 SGHDN and CDR2 FVKESK. This CDR3 reads CASSQDRGGKGVF. The CDR3 DNA reads TGTGCCAGCAGCCAAGATCGAGGCGGGAAGGGTGTGTTC.

The chain links TRBV2 to TRBJ1-5, with D hard to call. The CDR3 contains 15 residues. CDR1 is SNHLY, CDR2 FYNNEI, per germline. Trimming cost V 3 bases and J 3 bases, with 12 bases left between them. The CDR3 loop is CASSDGGFDNQPQHF. The CDR3 DNA reads TGTGCCAGCAGTGATGGAGGGTTTGACAATCAGCCCCAGCATTTT.

This clonotype was detected ten times or more. The chain has TRBV20-1 and TRBJ1-3; no clear D. The CDR3 spans 12 residues. In germline, CDR1 is DFQATT, CDR2 SNEGSKA (reference sequence). V lost 0 bases and J 9 bases, leaving 9 bases between the germline ends. The CDR3 DNA reads TGCAGTGCTAGAGAGGGCGAGAGCACCATATATTTT. It codes for CSAREGESTIYF.